This T cell receptor (beta chain) was obtained from a study of T-cell memory formation after mild COVID-19. About the study: TCR clustering was largely donor specific. Study-level points and caveats: Contracting clones localized mainly to CM and EM when CD4+ and mainly to EMRA when CD8+.

5'RACE primed at constant segments yielded TCR alpha and TCR beta cDNA libraries bearing sample barcodes and UMIs. TCRdb processed the 5' RACE reads anew with MiXCR; each CDR3 protein has one entry. The sample shows about 210,000 distinct CDR3 sequences, under 30% of them seen only once. Per the germline V gene, CDR1 is DFQATT and CDR2 is SNEGSKA (reference sequence). This CDR3 is 13 amino acids long. Trimming took 3 bases from V and 5 from J, leaving 11 bases between them. As to this clonotype: The antigen is undetermined.

The chain recombines TRBV20-1 with TRBJ2-1; D may be TRBD1 (6 bases). Sequencing input: PBMCs or a T cell subset sorted from them (not recorded which). The sequence was obtained from an adult woman who had mild COVID-19 (a few samples of this study predate the infection). Cell type and time point are not known. CDR3 in DNA: TGCAGTGCTAGTGAACAGGGAGACAATGAGCAGTTCTTC. It translates to CSASEQGDNEQFF.